The clone carrying this T cell receptor (beta chain) was recorded at least ten times. Its antigen is undetermined. Extraction of RNA preceded its reverse transcription into cDNA, which served as the sequencing template. Libraries were prepared by immunoSEQ multiplex PCR; TCRdb keeps only in-frame clonotypes and omits some of them. The data show 160,000 or so clones, about 72% seen once. V dropped 4 bases and J dropped 0 bases, with 3 bases sitting between them. CDR1 is SGHVS, CDR2 FQNEAQ, per germline. CDR3 length: 12 residues. The record originates from a study of CD8+ T cells in alopecia areata. Study-wide context: Treated patients took oral tofacitinib at 5 to 10 mg twice daily.

Study-level points and caveats: Mice gave a clearer picture of TCR sharing than patients did, possibly for HLA-related reasons.

Peripheral blood and lesional scalp punch biopsies were taken from alopecia areata patients. Sequenced here: CD8+ T cells sorted from blood, sampled at week 0. This clonotype was sampled from a human donor with alopecia areata. V gene TRBV7-8 combines with J gene TRBJ2-5; D not certain. The CDR3 region is CASSYNQETQYF. CDR3 DNA: TGTGCCAGCAGCTATAACCAAGAGACCCAGTACTTC.